This T cell receptor (beta chain) was obtained from a study of control samples from healthy donors and cancer patients (dated by TCRdb to 2020 to 2021). The library was generated by the immunoSEQ multiplex PCR assay. TCRdb obtained this table from immuneACCESS and retained in-frame rearrangements with V and J assigned. These tables miss some clones; where compared with another copy, unresolved V genes account for less than half of the shortfall, and the remainder is unexplained. The table for this sample lists about 150,000 clones; 75% to 95% of them were counted only once. The ten largest make up 2% of the sample. The CDR3 holds 12 amino acids from the cysteine to the phenylalanine. Just the 36-base CDR3 DNA is kept, in frame starting at base 1. The V and J ends are trimmed by 8 bases and 8 bases, leaving 15 bases between them. CDR1 and CDR2, per the germline V gene, are MNHEY and SVGAGI. On this clone: Its antigen is still unknown. Nothing much larger sits one base from this clone, and base qualities are not available.

Source material: blood. The chain is encoded by TRBV6-5 joined to TRBJ1-2, and perhaps TRBD1 as D gene, on 5 matching bases. This TCR derives from a woman in her thirties or forties in good health. The sequenced DNA: TGTGCCAGCCGTCGGGGCGCAGAAGGCTACACCTTC. This is translated as CASRRGAEGYTF.